This T cell receptor (beta chain) comes out of a study of blood T cell repertoires in COVID-19. TCRdb's table, derived via immunoSEQ multiplex PCR, lists solely in-frame clones and lacks some. Here the sample spans a few hundred thousand clones, roughly 89% being singletons. This clonotype originated in a woman aged 30 to 39 with COVID-19, enrolled during active disease. The sample comprised peripheral blood.

The CDR3 protein is CASSLFSGTGNSPLHF. The CDR3, as DNA: TGTGCCAGCAGCTTGTTTTCGGGGACAGGGAATTCACCCCTCCACTTT. The chain joins TRBV5-6 to TRBJ1-6; 9 nucleotides line up with TRBD1. The trim removed 1 base at V and 7 bases at J, leaving 6 bases unmatched. The CDR3 extends over 16 amino acids. The V gene's germline CDR1 is SGHDT and CDR2 YYEEEE.